Listed here are 13 T cell receptor beta chains from one sample, sequenced in a study of blood T cell repertoires in COVID-19. The data were produced by immunoSEQ multiplex PCR, yet TCRdb's version contains in-frame clones alone and is incomplete. The data hold approximately 89,000 clones, with 87% observed a single time. Specimen: peripheral blood. The receptors derive from a man between 70 and 80 years old with acute or convalescent COVID-19.

The genes are TRBV5-6 and TRBJ1-1; D unresolved. Trimming pared 4 bases from V and 0 bases from J, leaving 7 bases between. This CDR3 comprises 13 residues. Looked up from germline, CDR1 is SGHDT and CDR2 is YYEEEE. The CDR3 DNA reads as TGTGCCAGCAGCCCGGGTATGAACACTGAAGCTTTCTTT. The encoded protein is CASSPGMNTEAFF.

This rearrangement joins TRBV2 to TRBJ2-5; the D is unclear. The ends were cut back, 1 base at V and 5 bases at J, with 11 bases in the middle. The germline gives CDR1 SNHLY, CDR2 FYNNEI. CDR3 size: 14 residues. CDR3: CASSEGSVRETQYF. The CDR3 bases are TGTGCCAGCAGTGAAGGATCAGTCAGGGAGACCCAGTACTTC.

The chain couples TRBV5-6 to TRBJ1-3; D ambiguous. This CDR3 is 16 amino acids long. Trimming left V 2 bases short and J 1 base short, with 13 bases between. Germline values: CDR1 SGHDT, CDR2 YYEEEE. The CDR3 coding sequence is TGTGCCAGCAGCTTCGGCCCAACGGGTTCTGGAAACACCATATATTTT. Translated, it gives CASSFGPTGSGNTIYF. The whole variable domain, filled in from reference TRBV5-6 and TRBJ1-3, reads DAGVTQSPTHLIKTRGQQVTLRCSPKSGHDTVSWYQQALGQGPQFIFQYYEEEERQRGNFPDRFSGHQFPNYSSELNVNALLLGDSALYLCASSFGPTGSGNTIYFGEGSWLTVV.

The chain joins TRBV6-5 to TRBJ1-1, with 7 bases aligning to TRBD1. After removal of 11 bases from V and 5 bases from J, the junction contained 8 bases not matched to a gene. CDR3 length equals 12 residues. Germline V gives CDR1 MNHEY, CDR2 SVGAGI. The CDR3, as DNA: TGTGCCGCGTACAGGGGCGGGACTGAAGCTTTCTTT. It translates to CAAYRGGTEAFF.

The chain couples TRBV19 to TRBJ2-5; 7 bases line up with TRBD1. The CDR3 has 15 amino acids. Germline V CDR1 and CDR2: LNHDA, SQIVND (reference sequence). V was pared by 1 base and J by 4 bases, with 6 bases of the junction left unmatched. This CDR3 reads CASSIGGQVGETQYF. Written as DNA, the CDR3 is TGTGCCAGTAGTATAGGCGGACAGGTCGGAGAGACCCAGTACTTC.

The chain uses TRBV7-8 and TRBJ1-6; 8 nucleotides agree with TRBD1. There are 16 residues in the CDR3. V lost 3 bases and J lost 5; bases outside the gene matches: 6. Germline V gives CDR1 SGHVS, CDR2 FQNEAQ. The CDR3 DNA follows: TGTGCCAGCAGCTTGAACAGGGGGAGGAATAATTCACCCCTCCACTTT. Its translation: CASSLNRGRNNSPLHF.

The chain employs TRBV29-1 and TRBJ1-6, with 10 bases matching TRBD1. The CDR3 runs to 14 residues. Germline V lookup: CDR1 SQVTM, CDR2 ANQGSEA. The trim removed 7 bases at V and 9 bases at J, leaving 9 bases unmatched. CDR3 sequence: CSALTGGLGSPLHF. For the CDR3, the DNA is TGCAGCGCATTGACAGGGGGCCTCGGTTCACCCCTCCACTTT.

The rearrangement links TRBV6-5 to TRBJ1-1; TRBD1 matches at 9 bases. Trimming took 2 bases from V and 3 from J; bases not matched to a gene: 4. Germline values: CDR1 MNHEY, CDR2 SVGAGI. This CDR3 is 15 amino acids long. CDR3 DNA: TGTGCCAGCAGTTACCCGACAGGGGGGGACACTGAAGCTTTCTTT. Residues: CASSYPTGGDTEAFF.

The genes are TRBV3-1 (or the pseudogene TRBV3-2) and TRBJ2-2; D uncertain. This CDR3 region has 14 residues. CDR1 and CDR2 (germline): LGHDT, YNNKEL (reference sequence). The V end was cut by 1 base, the J end by 1 base, with 4 bases between. The CDR3 DNA follows: TGTGCCAGCAGCCAAGCGGGGAACACCGGGGAGCTGTTTTTT. Its protein is CASSQAGNTGELFF.

This chain's CDR3 is CASSITGGVTDTQYF. The CDR3, as DNA: TGTGCCAGTAGTATCACAGGGGGGGTCACAGATACGCAGTATTTT. The chain carries TRBV19 and TRBJ2-3; maybe TRBD1 (8 bases). Trimming left V 3 bases short and J 2 bases short, with 12 bases between. This CDR3 spans 15 amino acids. Germline V lookup: CDR1 LNHDA, CDR2 SQIVND (reference sequence).

The rearrangement joins TRBV10-1 to TRBJ2-2; 7 positions match TRBD2. There are 14 residues in the CDR3. Germline V CDR1 and CDR2: WNHNN, SYGVQD (reference sequence). Losses at the gene ends were 8 bases for V and 6 bases for J; bases not matched to a gene: 9. Here the CDR3 reads CASSRGVVSGELFF. CDR3 nucleotide sequence: TGCGCCAGCTCCCGGGGGGTCGTCTCCGGGGAGCTGTTTTTT.

This rearrangement joins TRBV29-1 to TRBJ2-7; D might be TRBD1 (5 bases). V was pared by 3 bases and J by 5 bases, with 14 bases between. This CDR3 spans 13 amino acids. Germline CDR1 reads SQVTM; CDR2 reads ANQGSEA. DNA for the CDR3: TGCAGCGTTGATTTGGGCGGACACGACGAGCAGTACTTC. This encodes CSVDLGGHDEQYF.

The rearrangement links TRBV3-1 (or the pseudogene TRBV3-2) to TRBJ1-2; D remains unclear. The length of the CDR3 is 11 residues. The germline V gene has CDR1 LGHDT and CDR2 YNNKEL (reference sequence). Trimming left V 6 bases short and J 7 bases short, with 9 bases between. In nucleotides, the CDR3 is TGTGCCAGCAGGGGAGCCACTGGCTACACCTTC. As protein: CASRGATGYTF.